The entry that follows covers one T cell receptor (beta chain) sequence. The sample is drawn from a study of long-term antiretroviral therapy in people with HIV. The germline V gene encodes CDR1 SGHTA and CDR2 FQGNSA. The CDR3 extends over 18 amino acids. Deletions cut 3 bases from V and 1 base from J, with 20 bases between. United States facilities provided treatment to all participants with HIV. With survey level as its setting, the immunoSEQ assay was v3.0. It was about 40,000-55,000 T-cell genomes per sample that sequencing targeted. Profiling relied on immunoSEQ multiplex PCR, and the TCRdb table lists in-frame clones only, not all of them. The table records around 25,000 clones, over 80% of them present only once.

The sequence came from a man aged 45-65 years with HIV. Sample: unsorted PBMCs, taken 1.8 years before starting antiretroviral therapy. This sequence joins TRBV7-2 and TRBJ2-3; perhaps TRBD2 as D (6 bases). The CDR3 region is CASSLGGAGFVGTDTQYF. CDR3 in DNA: TGTGCCAGCAGCTTGGGGGGAGCTGGATTCGTGGGCACAGATACGCAGTATTTT.